The present entry profiles one TCR beta chain with its context. The source of the sample is a study of OX40 agonist ivuxolimab in advanced cancers. Study-level information: Partial response was recorded in three patients: one hepatocellular carcinoma and two cutaneous melanoma cases.

Generated by immunoSEQ multiplex PCR, the TCRdb table keeps only in-frame clones and is missing some. Found here are roughly 69,000 clones, approximately 87% of them singletons; the top ten hold around 4%. The V gene lost 0 bases and the J gene lost 5 bases, with 16 bases spanning the gap. The CDR3 extends over 16 amino acids. Per the germline V gene, CDR1 is SEHNR and CDR2 is FQNEAQ (reference sequence). The sequence was obtained from an adult with an advanced solid tumor such as melanoma, head and neck, liver or kidney cancer. The sequences come from CD4+ or CD8+ T cells sorted from blood, collected in a trial of the OX40 agonist ivuxolimab. The V call is TRBV7-9, the J call TRBJ1-1; D is perhaps TRBD1 (5 bases). CDR3 in amino acids: CASSLAGEYTGTEAFF. CDR3 bases: TGTGCCAGCAGCTTAGCGGGGGAATATACGGGGACTGAAGCTTTCTTT.